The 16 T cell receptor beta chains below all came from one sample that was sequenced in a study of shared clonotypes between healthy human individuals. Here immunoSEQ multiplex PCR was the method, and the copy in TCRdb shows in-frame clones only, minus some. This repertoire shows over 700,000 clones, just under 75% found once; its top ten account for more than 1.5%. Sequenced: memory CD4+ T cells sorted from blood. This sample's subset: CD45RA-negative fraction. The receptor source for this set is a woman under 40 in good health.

For the CDR3, the DNA is TGTGCCAGCAGCTTAGAGCCCGGCGACGCCTACTATGGCTACACCTTC. This translates into CASSLEPGDAYYGYTF. This chain connects TRBV7-4 to TRBJ1-2; no firm D call. Germline CDR1 and CDR2: SGHVT and SQSDAQ. V lost 1 base, J lost 3 bases, and 15 bases lay in between. The CDR3 runs to 16 residues. Full variable domain (rest looked up from reference TRBV7-4 and TRBJ1-2): GAGVSQSPRYKVAKRGRDVALRCDSISGHVTLYWYRQTLGQGSEVLTYSQSDAQRDKSGRPSGRFSAERPERSVSTLKIQRTEQGDSAVYLCASSLEPGDAYYGYTFGSGTRLTVV.

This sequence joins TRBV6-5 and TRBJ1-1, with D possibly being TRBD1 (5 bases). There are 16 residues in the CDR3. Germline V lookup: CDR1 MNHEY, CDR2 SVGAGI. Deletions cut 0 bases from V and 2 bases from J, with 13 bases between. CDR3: CASSYSLDRRNTEAFF. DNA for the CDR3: TGTGCCAGCAGTTACTCCCTCGACAGACGAAACACTGAAGCTTTCTTT.

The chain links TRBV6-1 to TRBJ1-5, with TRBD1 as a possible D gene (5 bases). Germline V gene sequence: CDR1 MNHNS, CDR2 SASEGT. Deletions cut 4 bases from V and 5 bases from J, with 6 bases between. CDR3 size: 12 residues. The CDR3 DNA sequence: TGTGCCAGCAGTGGAGGGGATCAGCCCCAGCATTTT. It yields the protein CASSGGDQPQHF.

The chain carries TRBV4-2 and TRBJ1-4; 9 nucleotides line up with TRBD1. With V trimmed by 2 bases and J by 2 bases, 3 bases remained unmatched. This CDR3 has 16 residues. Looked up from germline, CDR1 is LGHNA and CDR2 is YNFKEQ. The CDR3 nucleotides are TGTGCCAGCAGCCAAAGGACAGGGGTGACTAATGAAAAACTGTTTTTT. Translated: CASSQRTGVTNEKLFF.

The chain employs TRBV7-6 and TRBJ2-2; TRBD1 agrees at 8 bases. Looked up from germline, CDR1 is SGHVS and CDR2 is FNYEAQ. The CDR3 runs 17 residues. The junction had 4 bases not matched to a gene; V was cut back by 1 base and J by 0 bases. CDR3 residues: CASSLDHRGSNTGELFF. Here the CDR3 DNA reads TGTGCCAGCAGCTTAGACCACAGGGGGTCGAACACCGGGGAGCTGTTTTTT. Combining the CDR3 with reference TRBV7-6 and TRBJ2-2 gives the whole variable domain GAGVSQSPRYKVTKRGQDVALRCDPISGHVSLYWYRQALGQGPEFLTYFNYEAQQDKSGLPNDRFSAERPEGSISTLTIQRTEQRDSAMYRCASSLDHRGSNTGELFFGEGSRLTVL.

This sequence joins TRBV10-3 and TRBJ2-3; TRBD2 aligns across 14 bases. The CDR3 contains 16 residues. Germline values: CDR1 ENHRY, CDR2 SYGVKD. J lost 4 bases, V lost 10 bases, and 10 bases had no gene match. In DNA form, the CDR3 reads TGTGCCACCTACCGAGGACTAGCGGGAGGTCCAGATACGCAGTATTTT. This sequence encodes CATYRGLAGGPDTQYF.

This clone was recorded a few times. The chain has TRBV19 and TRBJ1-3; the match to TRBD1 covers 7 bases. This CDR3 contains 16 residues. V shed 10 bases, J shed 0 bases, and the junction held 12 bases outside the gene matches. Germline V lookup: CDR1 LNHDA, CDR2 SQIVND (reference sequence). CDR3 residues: CATRDSAINSGNTIYF. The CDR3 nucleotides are TGTGCCACCCGGGACAGTGCCATTAACTCTGGAAACACCATATATTTT.

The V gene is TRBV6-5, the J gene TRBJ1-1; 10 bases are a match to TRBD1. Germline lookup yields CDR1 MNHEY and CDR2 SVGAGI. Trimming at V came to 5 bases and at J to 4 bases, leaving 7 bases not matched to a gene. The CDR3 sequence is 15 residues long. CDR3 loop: CASSMTGGRGTEAFF. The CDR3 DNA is TGTGCCAGCAGTATGACAGGGGGCCGGGGCACTGAAGCTTTCTTT.

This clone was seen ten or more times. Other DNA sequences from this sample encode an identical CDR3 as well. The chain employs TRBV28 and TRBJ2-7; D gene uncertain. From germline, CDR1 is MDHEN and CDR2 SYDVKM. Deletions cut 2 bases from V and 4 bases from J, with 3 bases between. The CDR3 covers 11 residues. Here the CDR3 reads CASSLRYEQYF. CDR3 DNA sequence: TGTGCCAGCAGTTTAAGGTACGAGCAGTACTTC.

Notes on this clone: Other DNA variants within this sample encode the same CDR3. In DNA, the CDR3 is TGTGCCAGCAGTTTATCCGGGACTAGCGGGAGTAATGAGCAGTTCTTC. This codes for CASSLSGTSGSNEQFF. The chain combines TRBV27 with TRBJ2-1; 14 bases agree with TRBD2. CDR3 size: 16 residues. Germline V lookup: CDR1 MNHEY, CDR2 SMNVEV (reference sequence). V gave up 0 bases and J gave up 7 bases; unmatched junction bases: 2.

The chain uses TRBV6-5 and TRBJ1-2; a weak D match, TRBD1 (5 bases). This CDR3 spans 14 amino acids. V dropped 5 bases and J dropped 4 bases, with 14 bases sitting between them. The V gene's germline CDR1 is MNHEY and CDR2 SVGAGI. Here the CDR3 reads CASSRAGDAYGYTF. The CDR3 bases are TGTGCCAGCAGTCGAGCTGGGGACGCCTATGGCTACACCTTC.

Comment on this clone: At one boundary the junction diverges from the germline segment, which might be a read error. CDR3 coding DNA: TGTGCCAGCACCACGACTAGCTCCGACGAGCAGTACTTC. It yields the protein CASTTTSSDEQYF. The V gene is TRBV2, the J gene TRBJ2-7, with 7 bases that match TRBD2. CDR1 and CDR2 from the germline V gene are SNHLY and FYNNEI. This CDR3 contains 13 residues.

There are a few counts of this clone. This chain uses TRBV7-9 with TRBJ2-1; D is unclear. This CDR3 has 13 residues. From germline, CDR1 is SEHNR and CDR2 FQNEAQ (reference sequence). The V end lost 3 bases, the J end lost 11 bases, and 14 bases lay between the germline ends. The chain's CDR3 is CASSFSEQLKQFF. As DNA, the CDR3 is TGTGCCAGCAGCTTTTCGGAACAGTTAAAGCAGTTCTTC.

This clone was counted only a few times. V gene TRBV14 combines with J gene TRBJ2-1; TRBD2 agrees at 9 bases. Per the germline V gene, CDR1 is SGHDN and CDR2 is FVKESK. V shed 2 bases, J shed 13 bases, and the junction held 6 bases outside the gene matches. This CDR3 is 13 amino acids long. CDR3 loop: CASSQSTSGYQFF. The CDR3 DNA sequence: TGTGCCAGCAGCCAATCTACTAGCGGGTACCAGTTCTTC.

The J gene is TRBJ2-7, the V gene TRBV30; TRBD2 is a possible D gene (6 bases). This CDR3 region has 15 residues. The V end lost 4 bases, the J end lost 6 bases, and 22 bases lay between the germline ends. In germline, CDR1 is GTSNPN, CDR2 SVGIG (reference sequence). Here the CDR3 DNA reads TGTGCCTGGACCACGGGAGCTAGCAGGAGGACCGAGCAGTACTTC. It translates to CAWTTGASRRTEQYF.

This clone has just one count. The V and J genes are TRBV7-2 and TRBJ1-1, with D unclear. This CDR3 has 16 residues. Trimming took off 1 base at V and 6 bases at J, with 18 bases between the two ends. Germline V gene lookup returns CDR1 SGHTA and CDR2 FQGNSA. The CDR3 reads CASSLEVSPWGAEAFF. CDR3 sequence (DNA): TGTGCCAGCAGCTTAGAAGTCAGCCCTTGGGGAGCTGAAGCTTTCTTT.